These T cell receptor beta chains were read from a single sample in a study of Graves' ophthalmopathy and Graves' hyperthyroidism. TCRdb passed the multiplex PCR reads through MiXCR, listing each CDR3 protein once. The data hold approximately 500,000 distinct CDR3 sequences, with 13% to 15% observed a single time. Material for sequencing was blood. These receptors were collected from a woman in her 30s with Graves' ophthalmopathy. Each CDR3 is given without its conserved first and last residue. Fields, in order: CDR3 length, D gene, V gene, CDR3 protein. D genes are given only for firm matches.

15 | TRBD1 | TRBV12-3/TRBV12-4 | ASSLADRGIGNQPQH
13 | . | TRBV6-5 | ASSYLVAGGTEAF
8 | . | TRBV29-1 | SVWAYGYT
13 | TRBD1 | TRBV7-9 | ASSPGQGSDQPQH
10 | . | TRBV7-8 | ASSFIPGELF
13 | . | TRBV20-1 | SARRQKYSNQPQH
14 | . | TRBV11-1 | ASSLRGRGVNTEAF
12 | . | TRBV7-2 | ASSLYQDSGELF
12 | . | TRBV7-2 | AGSSDSGFKTQY
11 | . | TRBV27 | ASSPGYQGTQY
10 | . | TRBV28 | ASRGVFRGYT
12 | . | TRBV12-3/TRBV12-4 | ASTFFRSDTEAF
11 | . | TRBV2 | ASSRDIGQPQH
13 | TRBD1 | TRBV29-1 | SVEVYGTGRDEQY